This TCR beta chain was sequenced in a study of shared clonotypes between healthy human individuals. Here immunoSEQ multiplex PCR was the method, and the copy in TCRdb shows in-frame clones only, minus some. This sample has fewer than 700,000 clones, with around three quarters found just once. This clone was seen only a few times. V was shortened by 2 bases and J by 0 bases, with 14 bases between the two germline ends. The germline V gene encodes CDR1 KGHSH and CDR2 LQKENI. CDR3 size: 17 residues. The gene calls are TRBV18 and TRBJ1-3, with D unresolved. The source material was PBMCs. The TCR was taken from a middle-aged woman in good health. Some clones in this sample may be carry-over from other donors' samples. The CDR3 loop is CASSPSVLNRSGNTIYF. The CDR3 bases are TGTGCCAGCTCACCATCGGTACTGAACCGCTCTGGAAACACCATATATTTT.